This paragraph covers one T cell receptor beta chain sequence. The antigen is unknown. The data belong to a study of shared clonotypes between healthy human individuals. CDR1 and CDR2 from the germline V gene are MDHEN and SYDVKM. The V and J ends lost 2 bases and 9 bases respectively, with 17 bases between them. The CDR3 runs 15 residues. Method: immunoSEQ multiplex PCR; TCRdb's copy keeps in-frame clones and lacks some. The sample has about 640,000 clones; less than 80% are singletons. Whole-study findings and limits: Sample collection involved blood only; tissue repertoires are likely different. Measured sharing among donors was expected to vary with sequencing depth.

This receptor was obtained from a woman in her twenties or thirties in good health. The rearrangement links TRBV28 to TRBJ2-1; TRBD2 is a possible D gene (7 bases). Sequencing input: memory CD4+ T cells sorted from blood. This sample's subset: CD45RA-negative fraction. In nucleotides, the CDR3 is TGTGCCAGCAGTTTAGCGGGAGCCGGGGGCGGTGAGCAGTTCTTC. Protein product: CASSLAGAGGGEQFF.